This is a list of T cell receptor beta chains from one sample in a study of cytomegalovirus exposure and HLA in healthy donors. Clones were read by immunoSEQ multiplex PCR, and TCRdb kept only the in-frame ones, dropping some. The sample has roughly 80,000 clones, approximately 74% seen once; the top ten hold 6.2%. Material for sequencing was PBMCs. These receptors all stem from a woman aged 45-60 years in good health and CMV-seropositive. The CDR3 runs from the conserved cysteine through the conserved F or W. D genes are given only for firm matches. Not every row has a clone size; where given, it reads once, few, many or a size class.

CDR3 protein: CASSLLAEFRTDTQYF
CDR3 DNA: TGTGCCAGCAGCCTCCTTGCGGAGTTTAGAACAGATACGCAGTATTTT
clone size: NA
D gene: NA
J gene: TRBJ2-3
V gene: TRBV14

CDR3 protein: CASTLGGYNNEKLFF
CDR3 DNA: TGTGCCAGCACCCTGGGAGGGTATAATAATGAAAAACTGTTTTTT
clone size: NA
D gene: NA
J gene: TRBJ1-4
V gene: TRBV2

CDR3 protein: CASSPGLAGGNEQFF
CDR3 DNA: TGTGCCAGCAGCCCGGGACTAGCGGGAGGTAATGAGCAGTTCTTC
clone size: few
D gene: TRBD2
J gene: TRBJ2-1
V gene: TRBV7-8

CDR3 protein: CASRMPGQGPYEQYF
CDR3 DNA: TGTGCCAGCAGAATGCCGGGACAGGGACCCTACGAGCAGTACTTC
clone size: NA
D gene: TRBD1
J gene: TRBJ2-7
V gene: TRBV6-1

CDR3 protein: CASSLTRKQTEAFF
CDR3 DNA: TGTGCCAGCAGCTTGACGAGAAAACAGACTGAAGCTTTCTTT
clone size: NA
D gene: NA
J gene: TRBJ1-1
V gene: TRBV5-6

CDR3 protein: CASSLYRTRASGNEQFF
CDR3 DNA: TGTGCCAGCAGTTTATACCGAACTAGGGCTAGCGGGAATGAGCAGTTCTTC
clone size: NA
D gene: TRBD2
J gene: TRBJ2-1
V gene: TRBV28

CDR3 protein: CASRPETGGLNEAFF
CDR3 DNA: TGTGCCAGCAGGCCTGAGACAGGGGGCCTTAACGAAGCTTTCTTT
clone size: few
D gene: TRBD1
J gene: TRBJ1-1
V gene: TRBV28

CDR3 protein: CASSLEGAVAEAFF
CDR3 DNA: TGTGCCAGCAGCTTGGAGGGGGCGGTCGCTGAAGCTTTCTTT
clone size: NA
D gene: TRBD1
J gene: TRBJ1-1
V gene: TRBV11-3

CDR3 protein: CASSDRGYGYTF
CDR3 DNA: TGTGCCAGCTCGGACAGGGGCTATGGCTACACCTTC
clone size: NA
D gene: TRBD1
J gene: TRBJ1-2
V gene: TRBV19

CDR3 protein: CASSRDRDRPYEQYF
CDR3 DNA: TGCGCCAGCAGCCGGGACCGGGACAGACCCTACGAGCAGTACTTC
clone size: NA
D gene: TRBD1
J gene: TRBJ2-7
V gene: TRBV4-1

CDR3 protein: CASSRLAGEDAGELFF
CDR3 DNA: TGTGCCAGCAGTCGACTAGCGGGGGAAGACGCCGGGGAGCTGTTTTTT
clone size: NA
D gene: TRBD2
J gene: TRBJ2-2
V gene: TRBV7-6

CDR3 protein: CAWADSSNQPQHF
CDR3 DNA: TGTGCCTGGGCGGACTCTTCCAATCAGCCCCAGCATTTT
clone size: NA
D gene: NA
J gene: TRBJ1-5
V gene: TRBV30

CDR3 protein: CASSYPGAGNQPQHF
CDR3 DNA: TGTGCCAGCAGTTATCCCGGAGCCGGCAATCAGCCCCAGCATTTT
clone size: NA
D gene: NA
J gene: TRBJ1-5
V gene: TRBV6-6

CDR3 protein: CASSVGGGSDGYTF
CDR3 DNA: TGTGCCAGCAGCGTAGGAGGGGGATCTGATGGCTACACCTTC
clone size: NA
D gene: NA
J gene: TRBJ1-2
V gene: TRBV9

CDR3 protein: CASSLGQGHQPQHF
CDR3 DNA: TGCGCCAGCAGCTTGGGGCAGGGCCATCAGCCCCAGCATTTT
clone size: NA
D gene: NA
J gene: TRBJ1-5
V gene: TRBV5-1

CDR3 protein: CASSFLGGPQYF
CDR3 DNA: TGTGCCAGCAGCTTCTTAGGCGGCCCGCAGTACTTC
clone size: NA
D gene: NA
J gene: TRBJ2-7
V gene: TRBV5-4

CDR3 protein: CASSEVRGQSGELFF
CDR3 DNA: TGTGCCAGCAGTGAAGTTAGGGGACAGAGCGGGGAGCTGTTTTTT
clone size: NA
D gene: TRBD1
J gene: TRBJ2-2
V gene: TRBV2

CDR3 protein: CASSPGGGDEKLFF
CDR3 DNA: TGTGCCAGCTCACCGGGCGGGGGAGATGAAAAACTGTTTTTT
clone size: few
D gene: NA
J gene: TRBJ1-4
V gene: TRBV18

CDR3 protein: CATSREGGSEQFF
CDR3 DNA: TGTGCCACCAGCAGAGAGGGGGGAAGTGAGCAGTTCTTC
clone size: NA
D gene: NA
J gene: TRBJ2-1
V gene: TRBV15

CDR3 protein: CASSFIQGAYNEQFF
CDR3 DNA: TGTGCCAGCAGTTTCATACAGGGGGCCTACAATGAGCAGTTCTTC
clone size: NA
D gene: TRBD1
J gene: TRBJ2-1
V gene: TRBV27

CDR3 protein: CASSLAGTYEQYF
CDR3 DNA: TGTGCCAGCAGTTTAGCGGGAACCTACGAGCAGTACTTC
clone size: NA
D gene: NA
J gene: TRBJ2-7
V gene: TRBV27

CDR3 protein: CASSQDRTNEKLFF
CDR3 DNA: TGTGCCAGCAGCCAGGACAGAACTAATGAAAAACTGTTTTTT
clone size: NA
D gene: NA
J gene: TRBJ1-4
V gene: TRBV7-6

CDR3 protein: CASSLLAGPTDTQYF
CDR3 DNA: TGTGCCAGCAGCTTACTGGCGGGACCCACAGATACGCAGTATTTT
clone size: NA
D gene: NA
J gene: TRBJ2-3
V gene: TRBV6-5

CDR3 protein: CASSPAVRDRGYNEQFF
CDR3 DNA: TGTGCCAGCAGCCCGGCCGTCCGGGACAGGGGATACAATGAGCAGTTCTTC
clone size: NA
D gene: TRBD1
J gene: TRBJ2-1
V gene: TRBV5-4

CDR3 protein: CAADRGNQPQHF
CDR3 DNA: TGTGCCGCGGACAGGGGCAATCAGCCCCAGCATTTT
clone size: NA
D gene: TRBD1
J gene: TRBJ1-5
V gene: TRBV30

CDR3 protein: CASSQEGTGQQPQHF
CDR3 DNA: TGCGCCAGCAGCCAAGAGGGGACAGGGCAACAGCCCCAGCATTTT
clone size: NA
D gene: TRBD1
J gene: TRBJ1-5
V gene: TRBV4-1

CDR3 protein: CASSIEGSVGNTIYF
CDR3 DNA: TGTGCCAGTAGTATCGAGGGATCTGTTGGAAACACCATATATTTT
clone size: NA
D gene: NA
J gene: TRBJ1-3
V gene: TRBV19

CDR3 protein: CASSQGEGVAYEQYF
CDR3 DNA: TGCGCCAGCAGCCAAGGAGAAGGGGTGGCCTACGAGCAGTACTTC
clone size: NA
D gene: NA
J gene: TRBJ2-7
V gene: TRBV4-1

CDR3 protein: CASSSPSGRETQYF
CDR3 DNA: TGTGCCAGCAGTTCTCCTAGCGGGAGAGAGACCCAGTACTTC
clone size: NA
D gene: TRBD2
J gene: TRBJ2-5
V gene: TRBV6-5

CDR3 protein: CASSLSSGSRQQYF
CDR3 DNA: TGTGCCAGCAGCTTATCTAGCGGGAGCAGGCAGCAGTACTTC
clone size: NA
D gene: TRBD2
J gene: TRBJ2-7
V gene: TRBV5-6

CDR3 protein: CSVGSVYSYEQYF
CDR3 DNA: TGCAGCGTTGGAAGCGTTTACTCCTACGAGCAGTACTTC
clone size: NA
D gene: NA
J gene: TRBJ2-7
V gene: TRBV29-1

CDR3 protein: CASGRRDSLPYEQYF
CDR3 DNA: TGTGCCAGCGGCCGCAGGGATAGTCTCCCCTACGAGCAGTACTTC
clone size: NA
D gene: NA
J gene: TRBJ2-7
V gene: TRBV11-1

CDR3 protein: CASRLLAGAYEQYF
CDR3 DNA: TGTGCCAGCAGGCTTCTAGCGGGGGCCTACGAGCAGTACTTC
clone size: NA
D gene: TRBD2
J gene: TRBJ2-7
V gene: TRBV6-5

CDR3 protein: CAAGGHGYTF
CDR3 DNA: TGTGCCGCAGGGGGCCATGGCTACACCTTC
clone size: NA
D gene: TRBD1
J gene: TRBJ1-2
V gene: TRBV19

CDR3 protein: CASSAGGARVAGQHF
CDR3 DNA: TGTGCCAGCAGTGCGGGGGGGGCGCGGGTGGCGGGTCAGCATTTT
clone size: few
D gene: NA
J gene: TRBJ1-5
V gene: TRBV2

CDR3 protein: CASSPLMRDSSTDTQYF
CDR3 DNA: TGTGCCAGCAGCCCCCTGATGCGGGACAGTAGCACAGATACGCAGTATTTT
clone size: NA
D gene: NA
J gene: TRBJ2-3
V gene: TRBV5-6

CDR3 protein: CASSEGVEGPTDTQYF
CDR3 DNA: TGTGCCAGCAGTGAAGGAGTGGAGGGTCCCACAGATACGCAGTATTTT
clone size: NA
D gene: NA
J gene: TRBJ2-3
V gene: TRBV6-1